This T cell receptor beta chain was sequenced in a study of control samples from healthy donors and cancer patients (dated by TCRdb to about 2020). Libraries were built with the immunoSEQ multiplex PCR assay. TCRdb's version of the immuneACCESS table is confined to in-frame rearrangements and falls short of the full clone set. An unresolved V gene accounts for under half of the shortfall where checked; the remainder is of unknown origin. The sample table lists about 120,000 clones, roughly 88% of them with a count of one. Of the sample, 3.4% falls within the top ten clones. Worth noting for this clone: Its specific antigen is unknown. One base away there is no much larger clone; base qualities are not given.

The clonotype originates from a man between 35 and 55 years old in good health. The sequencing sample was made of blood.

The nucleotides read TGTGCCATCAAAGAGGCTAGCGGGGGGGGCACAGATACGCAGTATTTT. Translation gives CAIKEASGGGTDTQYF. The rearrangement combines TRBV10-3 with TRBJ2-3; 12 of the junction bases match TRBD2. CDR1 and CDR2 were assigned from the germline V gene as ENHRY and SYGVKD. The CDR3 has 16 amino acids, counting the end cysteine and phenylalanine. Only the CDR3 DNA is retained, 48 bases long and in frame from the first base. Trimmed from V: 7 bases; trimmed from J: 1 base; junction bases lacking a gene match: 6.